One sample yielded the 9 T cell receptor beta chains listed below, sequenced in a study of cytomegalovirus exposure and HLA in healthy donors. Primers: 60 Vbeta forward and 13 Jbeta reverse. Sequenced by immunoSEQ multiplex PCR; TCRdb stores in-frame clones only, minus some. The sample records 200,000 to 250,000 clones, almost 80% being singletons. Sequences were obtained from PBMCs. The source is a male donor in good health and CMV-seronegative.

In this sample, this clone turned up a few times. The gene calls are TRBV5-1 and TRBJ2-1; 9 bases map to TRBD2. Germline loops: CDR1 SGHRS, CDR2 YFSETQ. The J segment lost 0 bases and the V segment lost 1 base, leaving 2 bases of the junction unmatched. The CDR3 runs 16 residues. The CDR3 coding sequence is TGCGCCAGCAGCTTGATTAGCGGGAGCTCCTACAATGAGCAGTTCTTC. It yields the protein CASSLISGSSYNEQFF. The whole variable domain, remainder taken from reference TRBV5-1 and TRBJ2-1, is KAGVTQTPRYLIKTRGQQVTLSCSPISGHRSVSWYQQTPGQGLQFLFEYFSETQRNKGNFPGRFSGRQFSNSRSEMNVSTLELGDSALYLCASSLISGSSYNEQFFGPGTRLTVL.

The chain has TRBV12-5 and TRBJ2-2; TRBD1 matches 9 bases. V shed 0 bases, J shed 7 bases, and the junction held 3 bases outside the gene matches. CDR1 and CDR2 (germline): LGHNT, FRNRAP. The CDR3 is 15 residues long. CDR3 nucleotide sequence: TGTGCTAGTGGTTTGGTACAGGGGGCGAGCGGGGAGCTGTTTTTT. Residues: CASGLVQGASGELFF.

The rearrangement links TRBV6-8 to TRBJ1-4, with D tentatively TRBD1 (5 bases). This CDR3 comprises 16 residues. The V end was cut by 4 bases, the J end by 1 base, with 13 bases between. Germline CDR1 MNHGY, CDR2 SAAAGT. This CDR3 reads CASSSTPGGTNEKLFF. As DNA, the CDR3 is TGTGCCAGCAGTTCAACTCCCGGGGGAACTAATGAAAAACTGTTTTTT.

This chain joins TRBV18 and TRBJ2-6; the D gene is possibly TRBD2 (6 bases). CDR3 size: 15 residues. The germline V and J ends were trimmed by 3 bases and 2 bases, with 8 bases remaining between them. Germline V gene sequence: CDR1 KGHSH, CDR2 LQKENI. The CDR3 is CASSPGLPGANVLTF. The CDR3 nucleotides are TGTGCCAGCTCACCGGGACTGCCTGGGGCCAACGTCCTGACTTTC.

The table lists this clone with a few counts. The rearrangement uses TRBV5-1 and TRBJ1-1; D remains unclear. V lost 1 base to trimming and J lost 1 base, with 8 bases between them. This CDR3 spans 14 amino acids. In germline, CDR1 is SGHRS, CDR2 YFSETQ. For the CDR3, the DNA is TGCGCCAGCAGCTTGCCCGGAGAGAACACTGAAGCTTTCTTT. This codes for CASSLPGENTEAFF.

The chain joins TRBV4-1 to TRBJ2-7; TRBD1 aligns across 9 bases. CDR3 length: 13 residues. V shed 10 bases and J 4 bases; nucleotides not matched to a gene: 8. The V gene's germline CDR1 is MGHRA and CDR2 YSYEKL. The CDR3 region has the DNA TGCGCCACCTCCAGCGGGACAGGGTACGAGCAGTACTTC. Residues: CATSSGTGYEQYF.

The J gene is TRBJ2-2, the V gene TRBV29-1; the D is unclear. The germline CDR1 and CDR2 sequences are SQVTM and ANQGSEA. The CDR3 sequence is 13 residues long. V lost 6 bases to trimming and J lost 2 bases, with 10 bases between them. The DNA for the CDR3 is TGCAGCGTAGCTGGAGTAAACACCGGGGAGCTGTTTTTT. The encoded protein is CSVAGVNTGELFF.

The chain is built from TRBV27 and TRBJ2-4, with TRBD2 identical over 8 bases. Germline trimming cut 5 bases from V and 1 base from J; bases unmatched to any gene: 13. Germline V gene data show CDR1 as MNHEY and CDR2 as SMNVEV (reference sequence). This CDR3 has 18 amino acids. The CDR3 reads CASSLRKGSGSAKNIQYF. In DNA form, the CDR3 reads TGTGCCAGCAGTCTACGAAAAGGAAGCGGGAGTGCCAAAAACATTCAGTACTTC.

The CDR3 is CASSPGWGGEKLFF. The CDR3 DNA reads as TGTGCCAGCAGCCCAGGGTGGGGAGGTGAAAAACTGTTTTTT. The genes are TRBV7-2 and TRBJ1-4, with a weak D call TRBD1 (5 bases). From germline, CDR1 is SGHTA and CDR2 FQGNSA. Trimming shortened V by 5 bases and J by 7 bases, and 14 bases separated the two germline ends. The CDR3 extends over 14 amino acids.